This T cell receptor (beta chain) was documented in a study of blood T cells in healthy people across ages. Looking at the study overall: About one barcoded beta molecule was captured per two T cells (by template switching). General study points: Reliance upon unsorted PBMCs precluded definitive naive versus antigen-experienced comparison. With age, beta diversity per million T cells declined roughly linearly, significantly by 30 to 50. The study found more naive CD4+ cells and higher diversity in long-lived than aged donors.

Using a J-beta primer mix together with a sample-barcoded 5' primer, a second PCR was run for about 6 to 11 cycles. Via MiXCR, TCRdb re-called the 5' RACE reads, giving one row per CDR3 protein. The table lists around 1,100,000 distinct CDR3 sequences, around two fifths of them singletons. Points on this clonotype: The antigen remains unidentified.

This clonotype originated in a man between 18 and 29 years old in good health. The sequencing input was blood.

CDR3 sequence reads: CSASSRQETQYF. DNA for the CDR3: TGCAGTGCTAGTAGTAGACAAGAGACCCAGTACTTC. The V call is TRBV20-1, the J call TRBJ2-5; D call uncertain. The CDR3 length is 12 residues. Germline V gives CDR1 DFQATT, CDR2 SNEGSKA (reference sequence). The V gene lost 3 bases and the J gene lost 2 bases, with 7 bases spanning the gap.